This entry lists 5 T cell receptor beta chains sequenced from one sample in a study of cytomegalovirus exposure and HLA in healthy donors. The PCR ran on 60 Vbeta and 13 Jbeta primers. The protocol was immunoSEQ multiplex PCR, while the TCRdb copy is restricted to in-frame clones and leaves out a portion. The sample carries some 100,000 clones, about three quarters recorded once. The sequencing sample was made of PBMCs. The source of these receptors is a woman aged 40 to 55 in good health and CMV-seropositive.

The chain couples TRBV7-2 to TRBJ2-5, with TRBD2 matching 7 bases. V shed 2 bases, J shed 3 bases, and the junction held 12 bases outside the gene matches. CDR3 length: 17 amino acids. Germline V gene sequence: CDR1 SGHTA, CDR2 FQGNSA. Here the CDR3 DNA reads TGTGCCAGCAGCTTATTTGTTGGGGGACTAATAAAAGAGACCCAGTACTTC. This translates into CASSLFVGGLIKETQYF.

The CDR3 nucleotides read TGTGCCAGCAGCTTGAAATGGGACTCCTACGAGCAGTACTTC. It yields the protein CASSLKWDSYEQYF. The V call is TRBV5-6, the J call TRBJ2-5; D ambiguous. The J call may be wrong; the DNA end is better matched by TRBJ2-7. CDR3 length: 14 residues. The germline V gene encodes CDR1 SGHDT and CDR2 YYEEEE.

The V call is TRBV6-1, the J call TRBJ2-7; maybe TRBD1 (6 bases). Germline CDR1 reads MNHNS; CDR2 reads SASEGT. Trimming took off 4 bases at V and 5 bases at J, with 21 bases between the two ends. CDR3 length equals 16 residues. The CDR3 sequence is CASSGPTGTEVNEQYF. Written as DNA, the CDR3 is TGTGCCAGCAGTGGACCGACAGGTACCGAAGTCAACGAGCAGTACTTC.

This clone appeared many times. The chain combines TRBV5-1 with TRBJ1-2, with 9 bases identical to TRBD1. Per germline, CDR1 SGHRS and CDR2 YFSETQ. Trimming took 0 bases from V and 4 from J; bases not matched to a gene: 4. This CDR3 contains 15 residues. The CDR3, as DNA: TGCGCCAGCAGCTTGGGGGACAGGGCCATCTATGGCTACACCTTC. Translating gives CASSLGDRAIYGYTF.

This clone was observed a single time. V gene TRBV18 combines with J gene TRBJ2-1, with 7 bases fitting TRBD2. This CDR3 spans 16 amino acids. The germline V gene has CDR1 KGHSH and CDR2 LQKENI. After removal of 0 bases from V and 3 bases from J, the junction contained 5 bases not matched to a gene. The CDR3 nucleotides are TGTGCCAGCTCACCACCGTCTAGCGGAGTCTACAATGAGCAGTTCTTC. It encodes CASSPPSSGVYNEQFF.